This T cell receptor beta chain is from a study of T cells in Graves' hyperthyroidism and ophthalmopathy (dated by TCRdb to between 2019 and 2020). About the full investigation: Peripheral blood samples were taken at initial diagnosis, before any treatment was given. Prospective prediction of ophthalmopathy was tested in an independent validation cohort consisting of 18 hyperthyroidism patients and some 15 patients who later progressed to ophthalmopathy. Once sampling was done, hyperthyroidism patients were given methimazole at a starting dose of 30 mg daily, whereas ophthalmopathy patients were given high-dose intravenous methylprednisolone. A discovery cohort of about a hundred patients, 43 with Graves' ophthalmopathy and about 58 with stable Graves' hyperthyroidism, was used to find distinguishing TCR V-J signatures. The study also compared thyroid tissue and blood T-cell repertoires from 5 to 7 Graves' hyperthyroidism patients. For training and testing, the 100 or so patients in the discovery cohort were randomly divided in a 7:3 ratio. TCR Vbeta CDR3 sequencing of 130 to 150 peripheral blood samples (over 40 ophthalmopathy, roughly 72 hyperthyroidism and roughly 17 progressor patients) is reported in the paper.

The research as a whole found: Ophthalmopathy was separated from stable hyperthyroidism by a 13 V-J signature model, with about 88% sensitivity and 81% to 82% specificity obtained in cross-validation and 80%/75% obtained in testing. In validation, the model predicted progression to ophthalmopathy a median of about 6.5 months before onset, with roughly 70% sensitivity and roughly 77% specificity. Sample size was not statistically predetermined, and investigators were not blinded to group allocation. Blood samples also contained most of the expanded thyroid clonotypes (frequency above 0.001), which suggests that blood repertoires may reflect thyroid immune responses.

TCR beta CDR3 regions were amplified from RNA transcripts. The first round of RT-PCR for the TCR CDR3 was performed with the HTBI primer set and the Qiagen OneStep RT-PCR kit. A second multiplex PCR round built the libraries, followed by size selection and purification. Libraries were sequenced paired-end with 100 bp reads on an Illumina HiSeq2000. From the authors' description of their analysis: SOAPnuke was used to process the raw data, throwing out any read that contained adapters or uncalled bases, had a mean Phred below 15, or lacked an exact constant-primer or identifier match. High-quality paired reads were merged with COPE v1.2.5, and unique nucleotide sequences were defined as clonotypes. MiTCR v1.1 was used to align the clonotypes against IMGT TRBV, TRBD and TRBJ reference segments. The analysis was restricted to V-J combinations with a frequency above 0.0001, which together covered 99% to 99.2% of the repertoires. The TCS score was defined as F50 (clonal expansion) divided by E x V (chaos), with BLOSUM62-based TCRdist calculated between CDR3 peptides within each V-J. Welch's t-statistics and random forest reduced roughly 540 V-J features to 13, which were used in a naive Bayes classifier (R e1071). Starting from the raw public reads, TCRdb applied fastp trimming at Q25, assembled clones with MiXCR and retained in-frame beta chains. Rows matching on CDR3 protein sequence are summarized as one entry with the most common DNA and genes. In this record, the V and J calls reflect TCRdb's handling and not the investigators' own analysis. For this sample there are about 370,000 distinct CDR3 sequences; roughly 15% appear just once. The ten largest make up approximately 20% of the sample.

Moderately to severely active disease, a Clinical Activity Score of at least 3, a NOSPECS grade of at least 4, and a duration under 3 months were present in ophthalmopathy patients. Any patient with an uncontrolled infection, another autoimmune disease, pregnancy or lactation was excluded. Diagnoses were based on clinical symptoms, serum thyroxine and TRAb, thyroid ultrasound and orbital computed tomography. Ficoll-Paque density gradient centrifugation was used to isolate PBMCs from 10 ml of fresh peripheral blood. Trizol reagent was used to extract total RNA, and RNA quality was then checked on an Agilent 2100 Bioanalyzer. This clonotype occurred many times. There is no known antigen for this receptor. No per-base quality is available; no much larger clone lies one base away. The sample taken for sequencing was blood. The TCR originated in an older woman with Graves' ophthalmopathy.

The DNA reads TGTGCCAGCAGTATGGAACAGGGGGACCTATCACCCCTCCACTTT. This translates into CASSMEQGDLSPLHF. Recombination linked TRBV2 to TRBJ1-6; 8 bases in the middle match TRBD1. Taken from the germline V gene, the CDR1 and CDR2 loops are SNHLY and FYNNEI. From the cysteine through the phenylalanine, the CDR3 covers 15 amino acids. This entry keeps only the CDR3 DNA: 45 bases, framed from base 1. V is cut back by 5 bases and J by 10 bases, with 10 bases in the junction unmatched.